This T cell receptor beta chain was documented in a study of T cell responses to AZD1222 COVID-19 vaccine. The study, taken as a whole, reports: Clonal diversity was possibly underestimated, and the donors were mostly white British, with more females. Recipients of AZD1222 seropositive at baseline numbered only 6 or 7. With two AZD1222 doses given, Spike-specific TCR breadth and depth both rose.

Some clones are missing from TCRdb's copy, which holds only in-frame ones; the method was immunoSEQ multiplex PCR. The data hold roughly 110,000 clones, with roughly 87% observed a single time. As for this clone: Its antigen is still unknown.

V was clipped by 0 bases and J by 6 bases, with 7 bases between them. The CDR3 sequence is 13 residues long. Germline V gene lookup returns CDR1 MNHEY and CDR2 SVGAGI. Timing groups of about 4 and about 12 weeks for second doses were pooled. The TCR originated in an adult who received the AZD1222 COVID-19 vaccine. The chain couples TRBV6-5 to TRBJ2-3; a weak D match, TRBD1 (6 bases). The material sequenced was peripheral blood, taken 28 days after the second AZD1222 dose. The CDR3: CASSYSTGDTQYF. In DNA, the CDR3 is TGTGCCAGCAGTTACTCGACAGGCGATACGCAGTATTTT.